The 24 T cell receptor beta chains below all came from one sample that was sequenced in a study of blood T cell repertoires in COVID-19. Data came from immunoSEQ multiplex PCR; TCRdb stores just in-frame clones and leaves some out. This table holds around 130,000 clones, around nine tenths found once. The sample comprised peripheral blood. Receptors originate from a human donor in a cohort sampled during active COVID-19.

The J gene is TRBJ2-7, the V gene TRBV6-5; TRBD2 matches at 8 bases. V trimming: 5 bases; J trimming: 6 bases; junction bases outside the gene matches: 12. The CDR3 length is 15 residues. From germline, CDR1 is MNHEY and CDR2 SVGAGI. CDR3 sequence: CASSQTSDRGGEQYF. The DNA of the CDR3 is TGTGCCAGCAGTCAGACTAGCGACCGAGGGGGCGAGCAGTACTTC.

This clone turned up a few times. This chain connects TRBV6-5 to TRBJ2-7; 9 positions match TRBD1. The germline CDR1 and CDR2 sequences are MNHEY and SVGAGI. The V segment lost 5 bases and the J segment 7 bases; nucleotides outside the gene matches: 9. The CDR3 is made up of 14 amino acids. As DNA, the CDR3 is TGTGCCAGCAGTAACCCACAGGGGGCCGGGGAGCAGTACTTC. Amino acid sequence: CASSNPQGAGEQYF.

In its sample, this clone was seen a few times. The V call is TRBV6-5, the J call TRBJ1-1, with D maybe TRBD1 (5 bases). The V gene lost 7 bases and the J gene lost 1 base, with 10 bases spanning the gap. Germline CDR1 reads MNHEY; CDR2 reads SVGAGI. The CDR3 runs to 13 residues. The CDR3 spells CASTRGGNTEAFF. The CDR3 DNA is TGTGCCAGCACCCGGGGGGGGAACACTGAAGCTTTCTTT.

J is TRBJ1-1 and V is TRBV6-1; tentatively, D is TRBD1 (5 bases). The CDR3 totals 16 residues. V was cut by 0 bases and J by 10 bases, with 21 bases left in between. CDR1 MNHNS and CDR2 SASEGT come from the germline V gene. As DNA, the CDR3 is TGTGCCAGCAGTGAAGCGCTTGTCGCCAGGGCCCATGTAGCTTTCTTT. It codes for CASSEALVARAHVAFF.

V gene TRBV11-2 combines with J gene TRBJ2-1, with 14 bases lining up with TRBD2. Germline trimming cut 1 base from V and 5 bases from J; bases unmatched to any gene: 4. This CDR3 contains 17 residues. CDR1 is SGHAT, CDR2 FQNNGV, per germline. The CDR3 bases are TGTGCCAGCAGCTTAGGGGGACTAGCGGGGGTAAACAATGAGCAGTTCTTC. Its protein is CASSLGGLAGVNNEQFF.

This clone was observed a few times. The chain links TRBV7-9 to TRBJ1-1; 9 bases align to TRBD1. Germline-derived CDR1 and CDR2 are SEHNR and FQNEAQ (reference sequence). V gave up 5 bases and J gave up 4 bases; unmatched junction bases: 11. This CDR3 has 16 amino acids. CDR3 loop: CASSRWTGVSITEAFF. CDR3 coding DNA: TGTGCCAGCAGCCGATGGACAGGGGTCTCGATCACTGAAGCTTTCTTT. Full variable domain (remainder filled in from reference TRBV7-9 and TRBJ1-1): DTGVSQNPRHKITKRGQNVTFRCDPISEHNRLYWYRQTLGQGPEFLTYFQNEAQLEKSRLLSDRFSAERPKGSFSTLEIQRTEQGDSAMYLCASSRWTGVSITEAFFGQGTRLTVV.

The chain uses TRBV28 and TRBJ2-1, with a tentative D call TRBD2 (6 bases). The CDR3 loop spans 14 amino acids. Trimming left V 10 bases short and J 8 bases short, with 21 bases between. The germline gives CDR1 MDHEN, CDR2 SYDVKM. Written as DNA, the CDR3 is TGTGCCACCCTCCTTGGGGGGTACTATTATGAGCAGTTCTTC. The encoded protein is CATLLGGYYYEQFF.

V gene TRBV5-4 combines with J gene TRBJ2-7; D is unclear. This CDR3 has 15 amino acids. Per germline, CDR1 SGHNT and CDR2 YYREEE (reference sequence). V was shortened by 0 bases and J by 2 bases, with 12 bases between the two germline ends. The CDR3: CASSLVVPGAYEQYF. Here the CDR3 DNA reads TGTGCCAGCAGCTTGGTGGTCCCAGGCGCCTACGAGCAGTACTTC.

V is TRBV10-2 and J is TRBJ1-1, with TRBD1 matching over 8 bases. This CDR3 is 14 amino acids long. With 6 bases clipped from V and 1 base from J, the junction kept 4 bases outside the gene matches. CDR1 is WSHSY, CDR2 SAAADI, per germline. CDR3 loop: CASRPTGANTEAFF. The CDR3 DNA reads TGCGCCAGCAGACCGACAGGGGCGAACACTGAAGCTTTCTTT.

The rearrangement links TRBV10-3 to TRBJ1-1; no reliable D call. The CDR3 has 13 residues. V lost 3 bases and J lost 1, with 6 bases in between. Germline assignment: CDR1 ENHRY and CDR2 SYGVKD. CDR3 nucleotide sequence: TGTGCCATCAGTGATCCCAGGAACACTGAAGCTTTCTTT. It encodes CAISDPRNTEAFF.

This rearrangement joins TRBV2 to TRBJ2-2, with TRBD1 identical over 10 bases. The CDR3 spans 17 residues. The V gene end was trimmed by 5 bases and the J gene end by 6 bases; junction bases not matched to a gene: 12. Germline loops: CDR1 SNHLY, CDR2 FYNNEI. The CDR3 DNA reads TGTGCCAGCAGTCCTGCTCCGGGACAGGGGATTTCCGGGGAGCTGTTTTTT. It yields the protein CASSPAPGQGISGELFF.

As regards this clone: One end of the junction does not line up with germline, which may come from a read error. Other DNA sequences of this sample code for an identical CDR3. The CDR3 DNA is TGTGCCAGCTCACCACCGCCGGGGGGAAGCAATCAGCCCCAACATTTT. This translates into CASSPPPGGSNQPQHF. The rearrangement uses TRBV18 and TRBJ1-5, with a weak D call TRBD1 (5 bases). Per germline, CDR1 KGHSH and CDR2 LQKENI. The CDR3 has 16 amino acids.

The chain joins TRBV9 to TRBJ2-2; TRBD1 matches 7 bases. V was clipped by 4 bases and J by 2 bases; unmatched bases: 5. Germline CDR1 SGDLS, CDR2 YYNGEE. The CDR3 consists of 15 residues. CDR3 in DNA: TGTGCCAGCAGCCCATTAGGGGGCAACACCGGGGAGCTGTTTTTT. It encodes CASSPLGGNTGELFF. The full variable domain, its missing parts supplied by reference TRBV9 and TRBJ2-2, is DSGVTQTPKHLITATGQRVTLRCSPRSGDLSVYWYQQSLDQGLQFLIQYYNGEERAKGNILERFSAQQFPDLHSELNLSSLELGDSALYFCASSPLGGNTGELFFGEGSRLTVL.

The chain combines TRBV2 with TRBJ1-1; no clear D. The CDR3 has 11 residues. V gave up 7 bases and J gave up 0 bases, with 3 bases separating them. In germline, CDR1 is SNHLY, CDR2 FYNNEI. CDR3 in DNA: TGTGCCAGCACCTTGAACACTGAAGCTTTCTTT. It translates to CASTLNTEAFF.

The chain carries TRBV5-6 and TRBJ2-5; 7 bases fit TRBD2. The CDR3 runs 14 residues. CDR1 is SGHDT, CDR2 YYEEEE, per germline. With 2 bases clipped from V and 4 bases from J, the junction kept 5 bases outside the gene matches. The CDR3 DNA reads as TGTGCCAGCAGCTTCCTGACTAGCAGAGAGACCCAGTACTTC. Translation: CASSFLTSRETQYF.

The CDR3: CASSVTGARGQETQYF. CDR3 DNA sequence: TGTGCCAGCAGCGTCACGGGAGCGAGAGGCCAAGAGACCCAGTACTTC. This sequence joins TRBV7-3 and TRBJ2-5; perhaps TRBD2 as D (6 bases). Trimming cost V 5 bases and J 1 base, with 17 bases left between them. Germline-derived CDR1 and CDR2 are SGHTA and FQGTGA. This CDR3 is built from 16 residues.

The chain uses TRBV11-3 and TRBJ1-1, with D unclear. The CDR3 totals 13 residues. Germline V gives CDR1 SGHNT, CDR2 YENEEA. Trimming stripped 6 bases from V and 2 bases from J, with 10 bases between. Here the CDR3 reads CASSPAANTEAFF. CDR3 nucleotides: TGTGCCAGCAGTCCTGCGGCAAACACTGAAGCTTTCTTT.

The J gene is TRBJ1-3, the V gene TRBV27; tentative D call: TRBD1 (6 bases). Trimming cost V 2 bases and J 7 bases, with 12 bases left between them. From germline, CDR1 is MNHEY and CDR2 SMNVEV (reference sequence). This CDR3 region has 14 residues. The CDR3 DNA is TGTGCCAGCAGTTTAGCAGGGGCGTCGAACACCATATATTTT. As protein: CASSLAGASNTIYF.

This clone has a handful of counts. The CDR3: CASSEQLTGELFF. The CDR3 region has the DNA TGTGCCAGCAGCGAACAGCTAACCGGGGAGCTGTTTTTT. The V call is TRBV7-2, the J call TRBJ2-2; D is ambiguous. The CDR3 contains 13 residues. Trimming removed 5 bases from V and 5 bases from J, with 9 bases in between. The germline CDR1 and CDR2 sequences are SGHTA and FQGNSA.

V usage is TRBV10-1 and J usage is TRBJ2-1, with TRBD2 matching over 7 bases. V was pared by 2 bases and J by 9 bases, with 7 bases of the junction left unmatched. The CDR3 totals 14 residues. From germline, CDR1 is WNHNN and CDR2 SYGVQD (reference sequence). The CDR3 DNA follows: TGCGCCAGCAGTGAGCGGCGGGAGAGGCGTGAGCAGTTCTTC. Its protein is CASSERRERREQFF.

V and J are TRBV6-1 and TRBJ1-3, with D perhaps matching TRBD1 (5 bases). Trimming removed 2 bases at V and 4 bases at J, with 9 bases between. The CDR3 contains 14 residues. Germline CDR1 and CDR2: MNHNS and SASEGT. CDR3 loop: CASSELGAGNTIYF. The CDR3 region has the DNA TGTGCCAGCAGTGAACTAGGGGCAGGAAACACCATATATTTT.

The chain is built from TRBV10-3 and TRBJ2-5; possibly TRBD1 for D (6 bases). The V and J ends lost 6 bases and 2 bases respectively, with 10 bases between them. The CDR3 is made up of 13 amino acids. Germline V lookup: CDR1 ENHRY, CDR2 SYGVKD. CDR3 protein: CAISTGNQETQYF. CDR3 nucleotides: TGTGCCATCAGCACAGGGAATCAAGAGACCCAGTACTTC.

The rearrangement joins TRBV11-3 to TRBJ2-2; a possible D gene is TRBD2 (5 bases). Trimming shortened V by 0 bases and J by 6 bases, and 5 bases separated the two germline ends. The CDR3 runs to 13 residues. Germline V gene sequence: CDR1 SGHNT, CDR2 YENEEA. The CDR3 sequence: CASSLEGAGELFF. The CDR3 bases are TGTGCCAGCAGCTTAGAGGGAGCCGGGGAGCTGTTTTTT.

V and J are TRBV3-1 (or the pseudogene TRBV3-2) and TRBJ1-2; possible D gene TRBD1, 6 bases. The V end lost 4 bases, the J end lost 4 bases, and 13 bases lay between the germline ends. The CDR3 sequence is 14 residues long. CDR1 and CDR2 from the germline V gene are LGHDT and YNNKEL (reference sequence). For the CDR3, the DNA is TGTGCCAGCAGCCCCCAGGGGAAGGGCTATGGCTACACCTTC. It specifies CASSPQGKGYGYTF.